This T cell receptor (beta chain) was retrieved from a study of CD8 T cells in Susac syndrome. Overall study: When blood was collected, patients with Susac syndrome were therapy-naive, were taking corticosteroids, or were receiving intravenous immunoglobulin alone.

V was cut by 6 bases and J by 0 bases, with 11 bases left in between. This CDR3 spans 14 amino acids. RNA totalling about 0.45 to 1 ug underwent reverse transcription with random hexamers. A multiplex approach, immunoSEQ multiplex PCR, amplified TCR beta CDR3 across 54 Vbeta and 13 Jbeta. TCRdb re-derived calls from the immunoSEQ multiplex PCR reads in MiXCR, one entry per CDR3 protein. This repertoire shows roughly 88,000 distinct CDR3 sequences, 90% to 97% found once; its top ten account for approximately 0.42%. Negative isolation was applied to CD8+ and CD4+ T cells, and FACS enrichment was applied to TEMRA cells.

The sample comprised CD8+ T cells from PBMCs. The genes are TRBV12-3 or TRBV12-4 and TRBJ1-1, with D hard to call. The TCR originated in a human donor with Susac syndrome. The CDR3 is CASSLAWMNTEAFF. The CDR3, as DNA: TGTGCCAGCAGCTTGGCGTGGATGAACACTGAAGCTTTCTTT.